The clone carrying this TCR beta chain was seen a single time. The CDR3 consists of 17 residues. CDR1 is MNHNS and CDR2 is SASEGT in the germline V gene. The ends lost 3 bases at V and 3 bases at J; junction bases unmatched: 10. PCR amplification relied on 60 Vbeta primers (plus 13 Jbeta primers). The method was immunoSEQ multiplex PCR; TCRdb's version includes in-frame clones alone and lacks a portion of them. The table has over 150,000 clones, about three quarters seen once. This sample is drawn from a study of cytomegalovirus exposure and HLA in healthy donors. Sequences were obtained from PBMCs. The chain carries TRBV6-1 and TRBJ1-5; TRBD1 matches at 8 bases. The clonotype comes from a woman aged 40 to 55 in good health and CMV-seronegative. DNA of the CDR3: TGTGCCAGCAGTGACCCTTTGGACAGGGTTGTCAATCAGCCCCAGCATTTT. Its protein product is CASSDPLDRVVNQPQHF.